This T cell receptor (beta chain) was captured in a study of cytomegalovirus exposure and HLA in healthy donors (dated by TCRdb to about 2017). General notes on the study: An earlier analysis of about 560 of the donors reported about 300 Gb of sequence data and about 120 million unique TCR beta sequences obtained from about 200 million T cells. To predict cytomegalovirus infection status, the study brought together high-throughput TCR immunosequencing, statistical association of individual TCRs with disease status, and machine learning. Typing coverage differed by locus: A, B, C, DRB1 and DQB1 were typed in roughly 620-640 donors, DQA1 in about 550, DPA1 in approximately 600, and DPB1 in 472. A separate validation cohort of roughly 110 different subjects was used in addition to the approximately 700-subject first cohort. To study patterns of TCR occurrence, a later analysis re-analyzed previously published TCR beta repertoires from 550 to 800 donors and added high-resolution HLA genotyping. Donor age, sex, ethnicity and CMV serostatus were collected together with the repertoire data. All discovery cohort repertoires had been generated using a single sequencing platform. Around 320 gigabases of sequencing data and approximately 85 million unique TCR sequences were included in an early release covering about 700 HLA-typed donors. Genome-wide SNP genotypes for about three fifths of the 666 donors were used in a later genetic analysis, which treated that subset as a discovery cohort. The genetic ancestry cluster associated with self-reported Caucasian donors included about four fifths of the approximately 410 genotyped donors. An earlier analysis of 587 of the donors applied high-throughput TCR beta sequencing to assess whether each TCR beta V gene segment acted as functional or pseudogenic. The later analysis used no new phenotypic data to find candidate immune exposures, relying instead on TCR beta sequences and their occurrence across donors. Four to six DR-DQ haplotypes were handled as single units for association and clustering, since linkage in the cohort was strong. Among about 370 genotyped donors of the cohort, an average of roughly 230,000 unique TCR beta nucleotide sequences was sequenced per donor, of which about 19% were non-productive. Using immunosequencing, the study profiled T cell repertoires from some 670 subjects and related those repertoires to cytomegalovirus serostatus. HLA typing included class I and class II loci at four-digit resolution. The study was designed to test whether signatures of past pathogen exposure could be identified by cataloging public T cell receptors. Summary of the overall study and its limitations: A total of about 180 TCR beta chains were listed by the study as associated with cytomegalovirus. The earlier analysis of nearly 600 of the donors excluded over 15 rarely observed V segments, including chromosome 9 orphons, because counts were too low. In a later genetic analysis, fewer N-insertions in productive TCRs were reported among donors in an Asian-associated ancestry cluster than the roughly 700-donor mean. It was suggested by the authors that the approach could potentially be generalized to other disease states and immunological phenotypes. Most TCR sequences were observed very rarely across donors, whereas some public TCRs were present in many individuals. Roughly uniform sequencing depth across donors was assumed in presence/absence analyses, although this assumption may not hold. Correlated functional status among segregating V segments might be attributable to linkage disequilibrium, but an unknown experimental factor could not be ruled out. In both the original and validation cohorts, the classifier was reported to diagnose cytomegalovirus status with high specificity and sensitivity. The sequencing pipeline was judged likely to have produced a cluster of highly shared sequence variants as a technical artifact. In a later analysis, the rate of TCR association differed among HLA loci, with DRB1 alleles having the most associated TCRs and HLA-C alleles having the fewest. Some IMGT-functional V segments, including TRBV6-2 and TRBV6-3, could not be distinguished by the 87-base-pair reads and were therefore excluded. Strong co-occurrence of HLA alleles, especially DR and DQ, made assigning TCR associations to individual alleles difficult. According to a later analysis, most CMV-associated TCR beta chains appeared to be HLA-restricted, and the HLA associations seemed to be driven largely by CMV exposure. A later analysis associated 16,951 TCR beta sequences with specific HLA alleles at a false discovery rate of 0.05. A later analysis reported that several top co-occurrence clusters appeared linked to parvovirus B19, influenza, CMV and Epstein-Barr virus. The only immune exposure information available for the cohort was CMV serostatus. In vitro tests confirmed that a few of the cytomegalovirus-associated TCR beta chains recognize cytomegalovirus antigens. A later genetic analysis associated a missense DCLRE1C variant with V-gene and J-gene trimming of TCR beta chains, and an independent cohort replicated the association. In an earlier analysis of about 540 of the donors, most TCR beta V segments were observed in productive rearrangements about 87% or about 30% of the time, broadly matching IMGT annotations. In this cohort, only TCR beta chains were sequenced, and detectable features were limited by the absence of alpha or paired-chain data. A further reported finding was that TCR beta sequences accurately predicted the HLA-A and HLA-B alleles for most subjects in the first cohort. In a later analysis, HLA-associated TCR beta chains were found to be more clonally expanded and to have lower generation probabilities than equally common non-associated chains. HLA typing was unavailable for some donors at each locus, so association tests used only the typed subset.

The cohort was made up of approximately 700 healthy bone marrow donors. At the time of sampling, every cohort member was nominally healthy, though immune exposures that went unrecorded were likely present. The donor was CMV seronegative and was included in the group of 352 seronegative cohort members. A peripheral blood sample was collected from each donor, and TCR beta sequencing was performed on peripheral blood mononuclear cells. The Qiagen DNeasy Blood Extraction Kit was used to extract genomic DNA from the blood cell samples. The library came from the immunoSEQ multiplex PCR assay. The multiplex PCR relied on a mix of 60 forward primers for TCR Vbeta segments and 13 reverse primers for TCR Jbeta segments. A multiplex PCR assay on genomic DNA amplified the CDR3 region of rearranged TCR beta genes. On the Illumina HiSeq System, the amplified TCR beta libraries were sequenced as 87-base-pair reads. Under the source paper's analysis protocol: In a later analysis, 80 million or so unique TCR beta chains were counted across the roughly 610 repertoires, and approximately 11 million of these chains were shared by at least two donors. A nearest-neighbor algorithm error-corrected the raw reads and collapsed the reads into unique sequences, merging closely related sequences to remove PCR and sequencing errors. Alignment of CDR3 sequences to IMGT reference sequences was used to assign V, D and J gene segments. For a sequence to be retained, a match of at least six nucleotides was required to both a V gene segment and a J gene segment. A rearrangement counted as productive if the CDR3 had no stop codons and remained in frame with V and J, and every other rearrangement counted as non-productive. CDR3 was defined according to IMGT convention as the region running from the second conserved V-encoded cysteine to the conserved J-encoded phenylalanine. Sequences without an unambiguous match to a single V gene segment were excluded from the earlier analysis of about 600 of the donors. In an earlier analysis of 587 of the donors, V segments were called functional above 56.7% productive rearrangements and were called segregating when the between-donor standard deviation exceeded 5%. A statistical classification framework was built to diagnose cytomegalovirus status from the catalog of TCR beta chain sequences. In a later analysis, TCR nucleotide sequences were compared against IMGT/GENE-DB human TR gene sequences so that V and J genes could be assigned. In a later analysis, CDR3 sequences and most-parsimonious VDJ recombination scenarios were assigned using the TCRdist pipeline. A later analysis defined each TCR beta chain by its CDR3 amino acid sequence plus V-gene family, and excluded reads lacking a unique V-gene family. In a later analysis, 500 to 700 highly shared, low-generation-probability nucleotide sequences were removed to address suspected cross-contamination and a sequencing artifact. For each public chain, a later analysis derived a clonal expansion index from normalized ranks of inferred template counts within each repertoire. In a later analysis, generation probabilities were computed with a VDJ recombination model fitted to out-of-frame rearrangements, and the resulting probabilities were checked against IGoR. Hypergeometric tests were used in a later analysis to score TCR-TCR, TCR-HLA and TCR-CMV co-occurrence, with a repertoire-size bias correction applied to the TCR pairs. To estimate false discovery rates, a later analysis permuted the HLA or CMV assignments 20 times. In a later analysis, co-occurring TCRs were grouped with DBSCAN, and TCRdist sequence similarity was added when clustering was performed within HLA-allele-positive subsets. Co-occurrence clustering excluded repertoires with fewer than 30,000 or more than 120,000 public chains, plus five with anomalous nucleotide sharing. As stored in TCRdb, this immuneACCESS dataset retains in-frame rearrangements with V and J assigned. A fraction of the clones does not appear; measured against another copy, unresolved V genes explain less than half of the discrepancy, and the remainder lacks a known reason. V and J calls and clone size follow that table, whereas D and trimming were derived from the DNA. A total of hundreds of thousands of clones appear in this sample, around four fifths of them only once. The top ten constitute under 0.85% of the sample.

V loses 3 bases at its end and J loses 4 bases; junction bases beyond the gene matches: 8. According to the germline V gene, CDR1 reads MGHRA and CDR2 reads YSYEKL. The CDR3 starts with the cysteine, ends with the phenylalanine, and has 16 residues. The DNA shown is the 48-base CDR3, in frame from base 1. Only a few counts were recorded for this clone. This clone's antigen is unknown. Within one base of it there is no much larger clone, and no base qualities were kept. The chain is made from TRBV4-1 and TRBJ2-3, and 9 junction bases match TRBD1. Sequencing was performed on PBMCs. The source is a boy under 10 years old in good health and CMV-seronegative. The DNA sequence is as follows: TGCGCCAGCAGCCAGGATCCGGGACAGGGTGCAGATACGCAGTATTTT. Translated, this gives CASSQDPGQGADTQYF.